This T cell receptor beta chain was documented in a study of blood T cells in healthy people across ages (dated by TCRdb to the mid-2010s). For context, the study as a whole: Template switching captured roughly one uniquely barcoded TCR beta cDNA molecule per two T cells in model experiments. The study measured age-related changes in TCR beta repertoire diversity using deep sequencing normalized with unique cDNA molecular identifiers. Four age groups were formed from the donors: young (average 16 years), middle-aged (just under 40), aged (approximately 60) and long-lived (82). The study analyzed two additional independent replicas of 1 million unique cDNA reads from the same blood draw for two donors, one aged 18 to 30 and one aged 80 or older. The investigation overall reported the following: Conclusive comparison of naive and antigen-experienced compartments was prevented by the profiling of bulk unsorted PBMCs. Observed TCR beta diversity per million T cells fell roughly linearly with age, and a significant reduction was already apparent by age roughly 40. A strong correlation was found between observed TCR beta diversity and the percentage of naive T cells measured by flow cytometry. Donor CMV infection status was unknown, potentially confounding age-related changes in expanded clonotypes. Estimates of total diversity based on one million sequenced T cells were regarded as lower bounds and as underestimates. Compared with the aged group, the long-lived group had more naive CD4+ T cells, fewer expanded clones and increased TCR diversity, a pattern suggesting age selection.

The donors were roughly 39 Caucasian individuals from Russia, aged about 6 to 100 years, who were systemically healthy. About 9.6 milliliters of peripheral blood were collected from each donor into EDTA-treated Vacutainer tubes. Ficoll-Paque density-gradient centrifugation was used to isolate PBMCs, with at least 7 million obtained per sample. Total RNA was extracted from PBMCs with Trizol reagent, with at least 5 micrograms obtained per sample. Naive CD45RAhigh/CD27high T cell percentages were measured by flow cytometry on a PBMC aliquot from every donor. V is reduced by 1 base and J by 2 bases, leaving a spacing of 8 bases between them. CDR1 and CDR2 were assigned from the germline V gene (reference sequence) as LNHNV and YYDKDF. The CDR3 goes from the cysteine to the phenylalanine over 14 residues. The retained sequence is limited to the CDR3, 42 bases, with the frame set at the first base. Libraries came from 5' RACE. TCRdb lists the instrument as Illumina HiSeq 2500. A second about 7 to 11 cycle PCR used a sample-barcoded 5' primer and a J-beta primer mix. A template-switch 5' adaptor carrying 12 random nucleotides introduced a unique molecular identifier onto each TCR beta cDNA molecule. Each sample yielded at least 2.5 million CDR3-containing paired-end reads. The Mint cDNA synthesis kit, primed by a TRBC-specific oligonucleotide, was used to synthesize first-strand cDNA from all RNA. Following uracil-DNA glycosylase treatment, a first 18-cycle PCR with universal primers M1SS and BC2_uni_R was performed on all cDNA. In the source study's methods: For normalization, 1 million high-quality reads, each with a distinct molecular identifier, were randomly selected from each sample. Instead of being binned into consensus sequences, reads that shared molecular identifiers were thrown out. MiTCR, set to a Q25 quality threshold and the strictest error-elimination algorithm, was used for CDR3 identification, clonotype clustering and error correction. Lower-bound total TCR beta diversity was estimated with a nonparametric unseen species model using Euler transformation. In TCRdb, the public reads were trimmed at Q25 with fastp and aligned with MiXCR, with productive beta chains retained. Every CDR3 protein is listed once, alongside the most common genes and DNA of its rows. TCRdb, not the original authors, processed these V and J calls. The sample data list roughly 1,000,000 distinct CDR3 sequences, and around 25% of these were observed just once. The biggest ten clones account for approximately 0.75% of the sample.

As regards this clonotype: Its antigen is not yet known. The record has no base qualities; no much larger clone is one base away.

The same data also went into a second study, on T cells of mothers and their children. As the second paper documents: Nine systemically healthy Caucasian individuals, comprising three mothers and their six children, were included as donors. cDNA synthesis consumed the entire amount of extracted RNA, loaded at around 1.5 ug RNA in each 15 ul reaction. In the second PCR, sample barcodes and 2-4 random nucleotides were introduced via the M1S primer. More than 8.5 million TCR beta CDR3 reads were obtained from each mother, and about 3 million reads were obtained from each child. TCR recombination output is similarly shaped by thymic selection in related and unrelated pairs, with a minor effect exerted by inherited differences. Related mother-child pairs always showed normalized repertoire overlap that was slightly higher than in unrelated mother-child pairs, though the difference was never significant. No persistent microchimeric T cell clones were detected, at a sensitivity of 80 to 100 clones per million clonotypes. Deep NGS was used in the study to compare the TCR beta repertoires of mothers and children and to look for features that separate related mother-child pairs from unrelated individuals. On average, the children were around 11 +/- 4 years old, while the mothers were about 40 +/- 4 years old. After adapter ligation with NEBNext reagents, the libraries were sequenced on Illumina HiSeq 2000 with 100+100 nt paired-end reads. To prevent cross-contamination, the mother and child libraries were prepared one month apart and sequenced in separate runs. Each donor had between roughly 450,000 and 2,300,000 distinct TCR beta clonotypes identified. Naive TCR beta clonotypes were estimated from low-frequency clonotypes matched to each donor's FACS-determined naive share, without sorting.

Sequenced: blood. This TCR was recovered from a girl aged 2 to 9 in good health. The rearranged segments are TRBV15 and TRBJ2-5, with no D gene named confidently. The DNA sequence is as follows: TGTGCCACCAGCAGAGTACAGCAACAAGAGACCCAGTACTTC. It specifies CATSRVQQQETQYF.